This T cell receptor beta chain was identified in a study of T cell responses to AZD1222 COVID-19 vaccine. On the study more broadly: Analysis merged second doses at about 4 or about 12 weeks. Study-wide results and caveats: Spike-wide coverage was observed for vaccine-associated CD4 TCRs, with dominant responses at 160-218 and 743-854. Every sample of the repertoires postdated the peak T cell response. Increased Spike-specific TCR breadth and depth were observed after two AZD1222 doses.

The assay was immunoSEQ multiplex PCR, and TCRdb's table has in-frame clones only and misses some. The table has around 150,000 clones, about nine tenths seen once. CDR3 length: 14 amino acids. A note on this clone: Its antigen is as yet unknown.

The receptor comes from an adult in good health. The chain couples TRBV21-1 to TRBJ2-1; TRBD2 was called by the table and not checked on the DNA. TRBV21-1 is shown as a pseudogene. This sample comprised peripheral blood, obtained on day 0 of AZD1222 vaccination. The CDR3 DNA sequence: TGTGCCAGCAGGACTAGCGGGAGGGGCGCTGAGCAGTTCTTC. This translates into CASRTSGRGAEQFF.